Included here is one T cell receptor beta chain sequence, with context. Amplified TCR beta CDR3 regions came from RNA transcripts. First-round RT-PCR with HTBI primers amplified the TCR CDR3 region. TCRdb fed the multiplex PCR reads into MiXCR, producing one record per CDR3 protein. The sample yields approximately 600,000 distinct CDR3 sequences, approximately 15% seen once. This entry comes from a study of T cells in Graves' hyperthyroidism and ophthalmopathy. Looked up from germline, CDR1 is KGHSH and CDR2 is LQKENI. V gave up 0 bases and J gave up 4 bases, with 12 bases separating them. This CDR3 has 15 residues.

V usage is TRBV18 and J usage is TRBJ2-5; perhaps TRBD1 as D (6 bases). The receptor's source is a woman in her 30s with Graves' hyperthyroidism that later progressed to Graves' ophthalmopathy. Input material: blood. The DNA of the CDR3 is TGTGCCAGCTCACCACCGGCAGGGGTCAGAGAGACCCAGTACTTC. Its translation: CASSPPAGVRETQYF.